This T cell receptor beta chain was identified during a study of blood T cell repertoires in COVID-19. Whole-study context: Whether acute or convalescent, the COVID-19 samples came from the United States, Italy and Spain. Sources were T cells, B-cell-depleted T cells, or PBMCs; the material itself was cDNA or gDNA.

As processed by the authors: Estimation of nucleated cell counts was performed using reference gene primer amplification. Measured with immunoSEQ multiplex PCR; TCRdb has only the in-frame clones, and not every one. D and trimming were read from the DNA, whereas the V and J calls and clone size are those reported in that table. The data hold around 17,000 clones, with around nine tenths observed a single time. Trimming cost V 5 bases and J 7 bases, with 9 bases left between them. The CDR3 is 12 amino acids. Per the germline V gene, CDR1 is LNHDA and CDR2 is SQIVND (reference sequence). The chain has TRBV19 and TRBJ1-5; D ambiguous. The TCR originated in a man between 60 and 70 years old with active COVID-19. Input material: peripheral blood. The CDR3 sequence: CASSERGQPQHF. DNA of the CDR3: TGTGCCAGTAGTGAGCGCGGGCAGCCCCAGCATTTT.